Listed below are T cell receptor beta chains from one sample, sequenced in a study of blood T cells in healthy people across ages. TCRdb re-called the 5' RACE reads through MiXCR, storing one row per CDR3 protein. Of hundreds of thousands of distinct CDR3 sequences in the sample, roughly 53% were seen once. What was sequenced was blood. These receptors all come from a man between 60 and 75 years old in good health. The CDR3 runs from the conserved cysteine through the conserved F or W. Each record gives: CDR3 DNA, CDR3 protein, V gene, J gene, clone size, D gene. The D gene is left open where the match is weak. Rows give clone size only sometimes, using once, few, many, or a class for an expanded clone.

TGTGCCAGCCTAGGGACAGACCAAGAGACCCAGTACTTC	CASLGTDQETQYF	TRBV28	TRBJ2-5	once	TRBD1
TGTGCCAGCAGCGTGTCAGCGGGGGGTCACGAGACCCAGTACTTC	CASSVSAGGHETQYF	TRBV9	TRBJ2-5	-	TRBD2
TGTGCCACCAGTGATTTGCCGGGACAGGGGGCGCCTTACGAGCAGTACTTC	CATSDLPGQGAPYEQYF	TRBV24-1	TRBJ2-7	-	TRBD1
TGTGCCAGCAGTTACTCGAAGGACTATGGCTACACCTTC	CASSYSKDYGYTF	TRBV6-5	TRBJ1-2	-	-
TGTGCCAGCAGCCCGAGGACTAGCGGGGCGTACGAGCAGTACTTC	CASSPRTSGAYEQYF	TRBV9	TRBJ2-7	-	TRBD2
TGTGCCAGCACTCGAAGCGGGACAGCACGAAGGGAGCTGTTTTTT	CASTRSGTARRELFF	TRBV5-4	TRBJ2-2	-	-
TGCAGCGCTCGGCCTGTGAACACTGAAGCTTTCTTT	CSARPVNTEAFF	TRBV29-1	TRBJ1-1	few	-
TGTGCCAGCAGCAAATGGGGAACTGAAGCTTTCTTT	CASSKWGTEAFF	TRBV27	TRBJ1-1	many	-
TGCGCCAGCAGCGTGGCGGGGACCATCTACAATGAGCAGTTCTTC	CASSVAGTIYNEQFF	TRBV5-1	TRBJ2-1	once	-
TGTGCCAGCAGTTCTGCCCCGCGGGGGGAGCTGTTTTTT	CASSSAPRGELFF	TRBV27	TRBJ2-2	once	-